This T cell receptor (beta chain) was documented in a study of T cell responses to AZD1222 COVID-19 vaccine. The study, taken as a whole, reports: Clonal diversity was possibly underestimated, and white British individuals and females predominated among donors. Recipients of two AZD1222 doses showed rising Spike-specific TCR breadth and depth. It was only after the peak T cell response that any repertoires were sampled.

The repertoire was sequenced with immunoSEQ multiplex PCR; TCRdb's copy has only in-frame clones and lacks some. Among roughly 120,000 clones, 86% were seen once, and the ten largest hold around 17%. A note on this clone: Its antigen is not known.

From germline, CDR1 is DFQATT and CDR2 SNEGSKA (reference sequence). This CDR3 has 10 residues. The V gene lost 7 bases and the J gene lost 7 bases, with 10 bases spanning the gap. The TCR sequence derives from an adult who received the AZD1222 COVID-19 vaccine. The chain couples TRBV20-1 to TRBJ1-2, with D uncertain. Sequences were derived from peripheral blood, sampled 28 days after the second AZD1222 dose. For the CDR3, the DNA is TGCAGTGGAGAATTCCCTGGCTACACCTTC. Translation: CSGEFPGYTF.